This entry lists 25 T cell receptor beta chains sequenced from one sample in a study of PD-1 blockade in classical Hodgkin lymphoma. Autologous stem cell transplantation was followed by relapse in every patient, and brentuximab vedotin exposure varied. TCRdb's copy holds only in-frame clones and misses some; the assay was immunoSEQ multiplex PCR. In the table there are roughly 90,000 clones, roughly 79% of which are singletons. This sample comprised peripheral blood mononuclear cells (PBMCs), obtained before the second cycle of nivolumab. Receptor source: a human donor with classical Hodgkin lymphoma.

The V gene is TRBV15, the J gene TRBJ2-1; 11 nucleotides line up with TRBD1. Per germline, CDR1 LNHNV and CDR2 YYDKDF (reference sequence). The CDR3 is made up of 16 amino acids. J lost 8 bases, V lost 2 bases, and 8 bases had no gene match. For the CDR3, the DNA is TGTGCCACCAGCAGACTGTGGACAGGGGGCAGCTATGAGCAGTTCTTC. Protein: CATSRLWTGGSYEQFF.

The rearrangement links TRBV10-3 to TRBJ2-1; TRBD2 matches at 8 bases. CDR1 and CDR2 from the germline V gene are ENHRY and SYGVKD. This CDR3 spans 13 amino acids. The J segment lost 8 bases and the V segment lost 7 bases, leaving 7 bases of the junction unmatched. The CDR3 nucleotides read TGTGCCATCACCGGACTAGCCGGATATGAGCAGTTCTTC. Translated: CAITGLAGYEQFF.

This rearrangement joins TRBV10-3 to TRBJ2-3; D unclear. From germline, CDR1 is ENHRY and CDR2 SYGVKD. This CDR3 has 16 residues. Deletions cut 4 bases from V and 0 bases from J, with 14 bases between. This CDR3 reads CAISVLWVTSTDTQYF. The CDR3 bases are TGTGCCATCAGTGTGTTATGGGTGACTAGCACAGATACGCAGTATTTT.

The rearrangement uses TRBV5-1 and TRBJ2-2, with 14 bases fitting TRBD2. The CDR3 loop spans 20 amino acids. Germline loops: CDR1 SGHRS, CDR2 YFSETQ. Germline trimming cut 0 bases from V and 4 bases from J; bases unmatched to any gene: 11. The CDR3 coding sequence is TGCGCCAGCAGCTTGGGACCCGGGACTAGCGGGAGTGGTGGCACCGGGGAGCTGTTTTTT. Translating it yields CASSLGPGTSGSGGTGELFF.

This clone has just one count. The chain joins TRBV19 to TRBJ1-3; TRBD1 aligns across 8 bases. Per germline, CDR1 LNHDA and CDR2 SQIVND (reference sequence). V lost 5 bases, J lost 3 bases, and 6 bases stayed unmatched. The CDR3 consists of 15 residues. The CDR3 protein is CASSYRTGIGNTIYF. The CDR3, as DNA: TGTGCCAGTAGTTACCGGACAGGGATTGGAAACACCATATATTTT.

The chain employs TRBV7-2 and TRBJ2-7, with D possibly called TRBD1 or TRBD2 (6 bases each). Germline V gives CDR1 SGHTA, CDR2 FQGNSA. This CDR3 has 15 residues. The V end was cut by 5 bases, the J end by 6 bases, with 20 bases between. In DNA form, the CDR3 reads TGTGCCAGCAGCCCGACCCTAATCGGAGGGGGCGAGCAGTACTTC. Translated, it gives CASSPTLIGGGEQYF.

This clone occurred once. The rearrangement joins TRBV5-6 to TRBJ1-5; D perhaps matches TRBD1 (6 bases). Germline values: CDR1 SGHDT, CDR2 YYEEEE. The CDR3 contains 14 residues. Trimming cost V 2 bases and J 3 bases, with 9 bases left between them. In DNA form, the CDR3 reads TGTGCCAGCAGCTTAGGACAGCTCAATCAGCCCCAGCATTTT. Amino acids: CASSLGQLNQPQHF.

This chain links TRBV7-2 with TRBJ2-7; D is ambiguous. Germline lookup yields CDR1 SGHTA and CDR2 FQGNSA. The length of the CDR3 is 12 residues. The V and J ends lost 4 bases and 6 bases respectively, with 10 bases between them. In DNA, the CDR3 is TGTGCCAGCAGCTACGAGAGTCTCGAGCAGTACTTC. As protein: CASSYESLEQYF.

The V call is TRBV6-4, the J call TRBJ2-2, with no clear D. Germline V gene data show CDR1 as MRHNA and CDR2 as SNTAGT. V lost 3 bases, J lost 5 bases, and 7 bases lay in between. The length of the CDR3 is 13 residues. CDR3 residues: CASSEGLTGELFF. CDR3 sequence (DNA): TGTGCCAGCAGTGAAGGTCTTACCGGGGAGCTGTTTTTT.

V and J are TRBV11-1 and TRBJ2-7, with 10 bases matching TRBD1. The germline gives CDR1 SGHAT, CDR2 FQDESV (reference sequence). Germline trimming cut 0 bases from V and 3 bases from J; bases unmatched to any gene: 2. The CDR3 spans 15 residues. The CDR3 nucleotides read TGTGCCAGCAGCTTAGCGGGGACAGGGGACTACGAGCAGTACTTC. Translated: CASSLAGTGDYEQYF.

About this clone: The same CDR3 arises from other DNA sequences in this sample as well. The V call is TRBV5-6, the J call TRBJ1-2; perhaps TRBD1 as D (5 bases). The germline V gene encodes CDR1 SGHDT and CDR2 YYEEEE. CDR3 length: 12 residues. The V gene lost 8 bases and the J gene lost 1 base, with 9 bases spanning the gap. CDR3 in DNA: TGTGCCAGTAACAGGTTTAACTATGGCTACACCTTC. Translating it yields CASNRFNYGYTF.

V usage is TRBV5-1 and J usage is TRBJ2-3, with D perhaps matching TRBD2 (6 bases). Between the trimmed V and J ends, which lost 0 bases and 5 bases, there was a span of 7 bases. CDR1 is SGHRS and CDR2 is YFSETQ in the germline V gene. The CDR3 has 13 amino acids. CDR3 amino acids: CASSLGGEDTQYF. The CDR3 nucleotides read TGCGCCAGCAGCTTGGGCGGGGAAGATACGCAGTATTTT.

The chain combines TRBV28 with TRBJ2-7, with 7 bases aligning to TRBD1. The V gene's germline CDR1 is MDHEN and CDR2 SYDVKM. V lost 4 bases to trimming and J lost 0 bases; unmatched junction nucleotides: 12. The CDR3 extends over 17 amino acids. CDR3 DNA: TGTGCCAGCAGTTCCCATCTTGGACAGGTCGGCTCCTACGAGCAGTACTTC. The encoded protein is CASSSHLGQVGSYEQYF.

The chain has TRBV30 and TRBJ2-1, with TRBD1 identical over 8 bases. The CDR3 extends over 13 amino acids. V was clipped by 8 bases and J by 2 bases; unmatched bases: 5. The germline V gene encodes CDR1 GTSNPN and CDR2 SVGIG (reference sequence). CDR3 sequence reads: CATDRATYNEQFF. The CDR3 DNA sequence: TGTGCCACGGACAGGGCAACCTACAATGAGCAGTTCTTC.

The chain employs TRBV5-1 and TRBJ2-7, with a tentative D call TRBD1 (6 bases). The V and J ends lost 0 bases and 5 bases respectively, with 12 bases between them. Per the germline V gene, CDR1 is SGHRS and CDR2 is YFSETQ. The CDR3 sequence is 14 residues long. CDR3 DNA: TGCGCCAGCAGCTTGGCCAGGGGTCAGGACGAGCAGTACTTC. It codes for CASSLARGQDEQYF. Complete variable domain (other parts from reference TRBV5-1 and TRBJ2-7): KAGVTQTPRYLIKTRGQQVTLSCSPISGHRSVSWYQQTPGQGLQFLFEYFSETQRNKGNFPGRFSGRQFSNSRSEMNVSTLELGDSALYLCASSLARGQDEQYFGPGTRLTVT.

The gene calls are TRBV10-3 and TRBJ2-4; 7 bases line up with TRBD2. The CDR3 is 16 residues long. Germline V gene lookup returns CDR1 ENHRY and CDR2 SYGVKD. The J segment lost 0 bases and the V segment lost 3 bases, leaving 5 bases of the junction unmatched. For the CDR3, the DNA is TGTGCCATCAGTGACAGGACTAGGTTAGCCAAAAACATTCAGTACTTC. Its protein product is CAISDRTRLAKNIQYF.

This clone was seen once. The CDR3 sequence is CASSLEGGRTEAFF. The CDR3 DNA is TGTGCCAGCAGCTTGGAAGGGGGGCGCACTGAAGCTTTCTTT. The V call is TRBV5-4, the J call TRBJ1-1; tentative D call: TRBD1 (6 bases). The V and J ends lost 0 bases and 4 bases respectively, with 10 bases between them. The CDR3 length is 14 residues. Looked up from germline, CDR1 is SGHNT and CDR2 is YYREEE (reference sequence).

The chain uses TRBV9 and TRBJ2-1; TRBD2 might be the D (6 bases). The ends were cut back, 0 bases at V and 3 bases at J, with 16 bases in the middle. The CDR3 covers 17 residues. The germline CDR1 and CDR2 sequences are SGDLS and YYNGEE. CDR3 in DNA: TGTGCCAGCAGCGTAGGAGGCGGGACCACCGTCTACAATGAGCAGTTCTTC. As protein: CASSVGGGTTVYNEQFF.

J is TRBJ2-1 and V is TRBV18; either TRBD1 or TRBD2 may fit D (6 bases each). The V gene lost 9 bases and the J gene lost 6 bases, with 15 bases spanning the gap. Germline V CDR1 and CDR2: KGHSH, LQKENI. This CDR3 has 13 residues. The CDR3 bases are TGTGCCAGTTCGGACGGGGGCGTCAATGAGCAGTTCTTC. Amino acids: CASSDGGVNEQFF.

CDR3: CASNQGRTGELFF. In DNA, the CDR3 is TGTGCCAGCAATCAAGGTCGAACCGGGGAGCTGTTTTTT. This rearrangement joins TRBV2 to TRBJ2-2; D unclear. Germline CDR1 and CDR2: SNHLY and FYNNEI. The CDR3 is made up of 13 amino acids. Trimming shortened V by 7 bases and J by 5 bases, and 11 bases separated the two germline ends.

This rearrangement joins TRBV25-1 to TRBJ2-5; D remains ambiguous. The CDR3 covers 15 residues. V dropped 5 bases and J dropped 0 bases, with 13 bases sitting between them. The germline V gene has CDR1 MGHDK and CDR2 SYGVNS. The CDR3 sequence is CASSPDRLYQETQYF. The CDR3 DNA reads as TGTGCCAGCAGTCCGGACCGGTTGTACCAAGAGACCCAGTACTTC.

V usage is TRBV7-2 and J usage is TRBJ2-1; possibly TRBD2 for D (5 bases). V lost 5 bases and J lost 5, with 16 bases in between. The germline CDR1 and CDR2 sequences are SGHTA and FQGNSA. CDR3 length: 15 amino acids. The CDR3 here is CASSLDLVGNNEQFF. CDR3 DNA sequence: TGTGCCAGCAGCCTGGACTTGGTCGGAAACAATGAGCAGTTCTTC.

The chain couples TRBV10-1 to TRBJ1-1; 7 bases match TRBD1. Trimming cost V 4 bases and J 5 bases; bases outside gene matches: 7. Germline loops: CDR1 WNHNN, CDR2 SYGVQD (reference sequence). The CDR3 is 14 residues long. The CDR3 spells CASSVGQGGTEAFF. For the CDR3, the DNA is TGCGCCAGCAGTGTCGGGCAGGGGGGTACTGAAGCTTTCTTT.

The CDR3 region is CATRAISNQPQHF. CDR3 bases: TGTGCCACGCGGGCCATAAGCAATCAGCCCCAGCATTTT. J is TRBJ1-5 and V is TRBV10-3; D gene ambiguous. Trimming removed 10 bases at V and 1 base at J, with 11 bases between. The CDR3 totals 13 residues. The germline V gene has CDR1 ENHRY and CDR2 SYGVKD.

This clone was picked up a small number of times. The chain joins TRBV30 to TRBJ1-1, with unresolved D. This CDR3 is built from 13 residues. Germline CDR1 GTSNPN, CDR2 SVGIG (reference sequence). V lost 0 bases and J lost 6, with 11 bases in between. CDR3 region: CAWSVWSGAEAFF. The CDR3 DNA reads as TGTGCCTGGAGTGTATGGTCCGGGGCTGAAGCTTTCTTT.